These 16 T cell receptor beta chains share one sample of origin, sequenced in a study of cytomegalovirus exposure and HLA in healthy donors. This PCR relied on a set of 60 Vbeta primers and 13 Jbeta primers. Clones were sequenced by immunoSEQ multiplex PCR, and TCRdb holds only the in-frame ones, with some missing. The sample lists 150,000 to 200,000 clones; roughly 82% were seen once. The sequenced material came from PBMCs. The receptors here all came from a man in his fifties in good health and CMV-seropositive.

The chain couples TRBV4-1 to TRBJ2-7; TRBD2 agrees at 7 bases. V was pared by 4 bases and J by 1 base, with 7 bases of the junction left unmatched. Germline values: CDR1 MGHRA, CDR2 YSYEKL. This CDR3 has 15 residues. CDR3 loop: CASSLAGAGSYEQYF. DNA for the CDR3: TGCGCCAGCAGCCTAGCGGGCGCCGGTTCCTACGAGCAGTACTTC.

This chain joins TRBV7-3 and TRBJ2-7, with TRBD2 matching 15 bases. From germline, CDR1 is SGHTA and CDR2 FQGTGA. V trimming: 5 bases; J trimming: 6 bases; junction bases outside the gene matches: 5. The CDR3 contains 15 residues. This CDR3 reads CASSPGLAGGREQYF. The CDR3 coding sequence is TGTGCCAGCAGCCCAGGACTAGCGGGGGGGCGCGAGCAGTACTTC. Full variable domain (rest looked up from reference TRBV7-3 and TRBJ2-7): GAGVSQTPSNKVTEKGKYVELRCDPISGHTALYWYRQSLGQGPEFLIYFQGTGAADDSGLPNDRFFAVRPEGSVSTLKIQRTERGDSAVYLCASSPGLAGGREQYFGPGTRLTVT.

The genes are TRBV30 and TRBJ1-2; tentative D call: TRBD1 (5 bases). V was shortened by 3 bases and J by 0 bases, with 8 bases between the two germline ends. Germline CDR1 and CDR2: GTSNPN and SVGIG (reference sequence). CDR3 length equals 13 residues. Here the CDR3 DNA reads TGTGCCTGGAGGGACAACTCTAACTATGGCTACACCTTC. It is translated as CAWRDNSNYGYTF.

V gene TRBV20-1 combines with J gene TRBJ1-2; unclear D gene. V lost 0 bases and J 5 bases, leaving 4 bases between the germline ends. This CDR3 contains 11 residues. Germline loops: CDR1 DFQATT, CDR2 SNEGSKA (reference sequence). The CDR3 here is CSARDTYGYTF. The CDR3 bases are TGCAGTGCTAGAGACACTTATGGCTACACCTTC.

The chain is built from TRBV2 and TRBJ2-7; 9 bases are shared with TRBD2. The CDR3 length is 15 residues. Germline V gene data show CDR1 as SNHLY and CDR2 as FYNNEI. Unmatched junction bases numbered 5, after V lost 3 bases and J lost 2 bases. The CDR3 coding sequence is TGTGCCAGCAGTGACTCCGCGGGGGGGACCTACGAGCAGTACTTC. Protein product: CASSDSAGGTYEQYF.

The chain combines TRBV7-6 with TRBJ2-1; TRBD2 aligns across 14 bases. The ends lost 3 bases at V and 8 bases at J; junction bases unmatched: 6. In germline, CDR1 is SGHVS, CDR2 FNYEAQ. This CDR3 has 16 amino acids. CDR3 bases: TGTGCCAGCAGCTTGGGACTAGCGGGGGCCAGGGATGAGCAGTTCTTC. It translates to CASSLGLAGARDEQFF.

V usage is TRBV7-2 and J usage is TRBJ2-1; D gene uncertain. Germline CDR1 is SGHTA and CDR2 is FQGNSA. V was shortened by 1 base and J by 10 bases, with 8 bases between the two germline ends. CDR3 length equals 12 residues. The CDR3 DNA is TGTGCCAGCAGCTTAGAGCTCTTAGAGCAGTTCTTC. Amino acid sequence: CASSLELLEQFF.

This clone was seen only a few times. The rearrangement links TRBV6-6 to TRBJ2-3; 9 bases are a match to TRBD2. This CDR3 contains 15 residues. With 0 bases clipped from V and 5 bases from J, the junction kept 3 bases outside the gene matches. Per germline, CDR1 MNHNY and CDR2 SVGAGI (reference sequence). The CDR3: CASSYSSSGRDTQYF. Written as DNA, the CDR3 is TGTGCCAGCAGTTACTCGAGTAGCGGGAGAGATACGCAGTATTTT.

The gene calls are TRBV9 and TRBJ1-3; 9 bases are a match to TRBD1. This CDR3 has 16 residues. The junction had 8 bases not matched to a gene; V was cut back by 3 bases and J by 4 bases. Germline CDR1 SGDLS, CDR2 YYNGEE. CDR3 nucleotides: TGTGCCAGCAGCGCCACGACAGGGGGAGGGGGAAACACCATATATTTT. Its translation: CASSATTGGGGNTIYF.

The chain combines TRBV11-2 with TRBJ2-7, with TRBD2 identical over 13 bases. The CDR3 covers 15 residues. Germline V lookup: CDR1 SGHAT, CDR2 FQNNGV. Trimming at V came to 5 bases and at J to 3 bases, leaving 4 bases not matched to a gene. The CDR3 DNA sequence: TGTGCCAGCAGCCTTCGGACTAGCGGGAGCTACGAGCAGTACGTC. Protein product: CASSLRTSGSYEQYV.

The chain carries TRBV7-8 and TRBJ1-2; TRBD1 matches at 7 bases. CDR3 length: 15 amino acids. Germline CDR1 is SGHVS and CDR2 is FQNEAQ. Losses at the gene ends were 5 bases for V and 8 bases for J; bases not matched to a gene: 14. CDR3 DNA: TGTGCCAGCAGCCCTATGTGGACAGGCGACGGGGGCTACACCTTC. Protein sequence: CASSPMWTGDGGYTF. The variable domain in full, completed from reference TRBV7-8 and TRBJ1-2, reads GAGVSQSPRYKVAKRGQDVALRCDPISGHVSLFWYQQALGQGPEFLTYFQNEAQLDKSGLPSDRFFAERPEGSVSTLKIQRTQQEDSAVYLCASSPMWTGDGGYTFGSGTRLTVV.

The V call is TRBV11-2, the J call TRBJ2-1; 8 positions agree with TRBD1. CDR1 and CDR2 from the germline V gene are SGHAT and FQNNGV. This CDR3 is built from 15 residues. V was clipped by 5 bases and J by 12 bases; unmatched bases: 15. CDR3 loop: CASSRGQGPRGMQFF. CDR3 bases: TGTGCCAGCAGCAGAGGACAGGGACCTCGGGGGATGCAGTTCTTC.

The rearrangement joins TRBV9 to TRBJ2-4; D call uncertain. V was pared by 0 bases and J by 8 bases, with 12 bases between. Germline loops: CDR1 SGDLS, CDR2 YYNGEE. CDR3 length: 14 residues. The CDR3 DNA sequence: TGTGCCAGCAGCGTAGGACACGTGGAAGACATTCAGTACTTC. Amino acids: CASSVGHVEDIQYF.

V usage is TRBV5-1 and J usage is TRBJ2-3, with 9 bases aligning to TRBD2. The CDR3 length is 16 residues. V was pared by 4 bases and J by 2 bases, with 8 bases of the junction left unmatched. Germline assignment: CDR1 SGHRS and CDR2 YFSETQ. CDR3 bases: TGCGCCAGCAGCACTGGACTAGCGACTCTCACAGATACGCAGTATTTT. Amino acids: CASSTGLATLTDTQYF.

V usage is TRBV2 and J usage is TRBJ2-7; D might be TRBD1 (6 bases). There are 13 residues in the CDR3. Germline V lookup: CDR1 SNHLY, CDR2 FYNNEI. Trimming pared 6 bases from V and 3 bases from J, leaving 12 bases between. The CDR3 DNA is TGTGCCAGCAGGCGGACAGTGGGCTACGAGCAGTACTTC. Protein product: CASRRTVGYEQYF.

The chain uses TRBV9 and TRBJ2-3; a possible D gene is TRBD1 (6 bases). The CDR3 is 14 residues long. Germline V gene lookup returns CDR1 SGDLS and CDR2 YYNGEE. V was clipped by 7 bases and J by 4 bases, with 16 bases between them. The DNA for the CDR3 is TGTGCCAGCTCCCTAGGCAGGGGACCAGATACGCAGTATTTT. It is translated as CASSLGRGPDTQYF. The entire variable domain, with the rest obtained from reference TRBV9 and TRBJ2-3, is as follows: DSGVTQTPKHLITATGQRVTLRCSPRSGDLSVYWYQQSLDQGLQFLIQYYNGEERAKGNILERFSAQQFPDLHSELNLSSLELGDSALYFCASSLGRGPDTQYFGPGTRLTVL.